This T cell receptor (beta chain) derives from a study of blood T cells in healthy people across ages. Through a sample-barcoded 5' primer and a J-beta primer mix, a second PCR was run for roughly 6 to 11 cycles. MiXCR, run by TCRdb on the 5' RACE reads, gives a single entry per CDR3 protein. The profile shows more than 700,000 distinct CDR3 sequences, more than 35% of them singletons. Total RNA, at least 5.5 micrograms per sample, was extracted from PBMCs. Germline CDR1 is MGHRA and CDR2 is YSYEKL. The CDR3 covers 16 residues. V shed 5 bases and J 2 bases; nucleotides not matched to a gene: 11. The rearrangement links TRBV4-1 to TRBJ2-5; 7 bases are a match to TRBD1. Sequencing was carried out using blood. The TCR originated in a man older than 75 in good health. CDR3 sequence reads: CASSYATTGRQETQYF. Here the CDR3 DNA reads TGCGCCAGCAGCTATGCAACGACAGGGCGACAAGAGACCCAGTACTTC.